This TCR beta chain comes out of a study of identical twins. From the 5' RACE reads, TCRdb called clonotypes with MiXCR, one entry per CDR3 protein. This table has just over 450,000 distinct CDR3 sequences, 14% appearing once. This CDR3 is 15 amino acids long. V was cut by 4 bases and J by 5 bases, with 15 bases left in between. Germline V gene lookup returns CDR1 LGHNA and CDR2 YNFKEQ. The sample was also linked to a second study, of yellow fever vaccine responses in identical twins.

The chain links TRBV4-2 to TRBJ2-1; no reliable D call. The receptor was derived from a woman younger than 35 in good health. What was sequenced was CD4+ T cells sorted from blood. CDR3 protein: CASSPSRSADNEQFF. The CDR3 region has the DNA TGTGCCAGCAGCCCTTCACGGAGCGCTGACAATGAGCAGTTCTTC.